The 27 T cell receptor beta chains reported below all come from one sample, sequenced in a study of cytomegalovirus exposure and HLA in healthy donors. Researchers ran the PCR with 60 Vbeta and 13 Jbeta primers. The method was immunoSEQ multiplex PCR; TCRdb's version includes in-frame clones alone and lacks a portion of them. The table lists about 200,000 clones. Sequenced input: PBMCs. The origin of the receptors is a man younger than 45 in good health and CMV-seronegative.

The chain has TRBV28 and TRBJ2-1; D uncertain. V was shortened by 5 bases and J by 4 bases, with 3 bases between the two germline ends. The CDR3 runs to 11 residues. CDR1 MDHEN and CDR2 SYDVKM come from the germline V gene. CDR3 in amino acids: CASSLYNEQFF. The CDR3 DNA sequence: TGTGCCAGCAGTCTTTACAATGAGCAGTTCTTC.

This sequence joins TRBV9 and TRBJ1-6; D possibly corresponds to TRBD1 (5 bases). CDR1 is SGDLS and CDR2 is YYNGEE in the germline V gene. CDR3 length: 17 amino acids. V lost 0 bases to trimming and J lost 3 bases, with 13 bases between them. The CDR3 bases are TGTGCCAGCAGCGTAGGGGGGGATGGTGGCTATAATTCACCCCTCCACTTT. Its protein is CASSVGGDGGYNSPLHF.

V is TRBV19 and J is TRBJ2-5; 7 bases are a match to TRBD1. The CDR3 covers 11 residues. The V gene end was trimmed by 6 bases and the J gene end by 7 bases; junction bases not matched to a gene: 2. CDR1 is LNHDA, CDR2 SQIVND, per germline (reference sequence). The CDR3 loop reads CASRTGLTQYF. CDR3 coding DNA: TGTGCCAGTAGGACAGGGTTGACCCAGTACTTC.

CDR3 in DNA: TGTGCCAGCAGCAAAGCAGGGGGACTAGCGGGATCTTGCACAGATACGCAGTATTTT. Translated: CASSKAGGLAGSCTDTQYF. The chain has TRBV21-1 and TRBJ2-3; the D call in the table, TRBD2, was not verified against the DNA. TRBV21-1 is annotated as a pseudogene. The CDR3 runs to 19 residues.

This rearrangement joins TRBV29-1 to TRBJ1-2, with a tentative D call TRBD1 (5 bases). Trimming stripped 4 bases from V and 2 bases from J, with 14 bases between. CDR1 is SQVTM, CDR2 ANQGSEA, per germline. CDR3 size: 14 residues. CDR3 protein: CSVGGVLLNYGYTF. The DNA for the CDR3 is TGCAGCGTTGGGGGGGTCCTTCTGAACTATGGCTACACCTTC.

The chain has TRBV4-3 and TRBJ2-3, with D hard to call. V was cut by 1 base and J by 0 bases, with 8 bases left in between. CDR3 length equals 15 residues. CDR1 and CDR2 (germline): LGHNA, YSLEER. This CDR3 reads CASSQGQISTDTQYF. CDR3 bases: TGCGCCAGCAGCCAAGGGCAGATAAGCACAGATACGCAGTATTTT.

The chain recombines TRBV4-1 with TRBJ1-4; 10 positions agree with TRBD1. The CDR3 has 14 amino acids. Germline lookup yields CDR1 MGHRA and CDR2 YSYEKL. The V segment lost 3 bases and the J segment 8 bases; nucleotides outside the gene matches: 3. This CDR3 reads CASSQGQGSEKLFF. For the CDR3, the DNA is TGCGCCAGCAGCCAGGGACAGGGGAGCGAAAAACTGTTTTTT.

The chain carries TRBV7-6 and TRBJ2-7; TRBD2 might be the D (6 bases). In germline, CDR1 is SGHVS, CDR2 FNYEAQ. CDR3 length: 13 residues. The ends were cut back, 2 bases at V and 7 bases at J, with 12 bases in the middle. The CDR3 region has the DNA TGTGCCAGCAGCTTAACTTCCGGGAGAGAGCAGTACTTC. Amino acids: CASSLTSGREQYF.

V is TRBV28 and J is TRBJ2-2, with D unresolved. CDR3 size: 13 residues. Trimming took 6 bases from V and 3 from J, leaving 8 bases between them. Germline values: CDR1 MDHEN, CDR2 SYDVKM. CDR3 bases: TGTGCCAGCAGCCCCTCAGACACCGGGGAGCTGTTTTTT. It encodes CASSPSDTGELFF.

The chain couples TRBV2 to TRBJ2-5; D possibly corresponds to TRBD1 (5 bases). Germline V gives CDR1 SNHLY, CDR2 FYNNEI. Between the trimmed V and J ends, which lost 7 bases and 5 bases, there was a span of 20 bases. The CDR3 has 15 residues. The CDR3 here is CASTLGQVVGETQYF. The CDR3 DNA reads TGTGCCAGCACTCTGGGGCAGGTGGTCGGGGAGACCCAGTACTTC.

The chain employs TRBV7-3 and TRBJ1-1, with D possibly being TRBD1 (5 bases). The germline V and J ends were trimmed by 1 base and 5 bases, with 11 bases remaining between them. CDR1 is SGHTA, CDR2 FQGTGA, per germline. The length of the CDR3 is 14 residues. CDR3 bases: TGTGCCAGCAGCTTAAACGGGGGTGGGACTGAAGCTTTCTTT. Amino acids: CASSLNGGGTEAFF.

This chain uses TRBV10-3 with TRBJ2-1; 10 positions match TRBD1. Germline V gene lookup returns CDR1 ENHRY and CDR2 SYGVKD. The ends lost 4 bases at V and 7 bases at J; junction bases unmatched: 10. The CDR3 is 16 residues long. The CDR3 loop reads CAISANPGQGMNEQFF. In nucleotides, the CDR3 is TGTGCCATCAGTGCCAACCCGGGACAGGGGATGAATGAGCAGTTCTTC.

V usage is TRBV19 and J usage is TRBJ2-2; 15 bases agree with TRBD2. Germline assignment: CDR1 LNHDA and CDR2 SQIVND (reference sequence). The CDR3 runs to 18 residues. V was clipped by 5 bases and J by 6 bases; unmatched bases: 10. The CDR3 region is CASSVGLAGGDMAGELFF. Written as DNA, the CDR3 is TGTGCCAGTAGTGTTGGACTAGCGGGGGGGGATATGGCCGGGGAGCTGTTTTTT.

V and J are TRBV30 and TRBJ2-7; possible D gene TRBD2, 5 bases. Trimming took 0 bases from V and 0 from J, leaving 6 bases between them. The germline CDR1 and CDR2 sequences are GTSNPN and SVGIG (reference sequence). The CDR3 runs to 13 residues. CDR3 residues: CAWSVSVSYEQYF. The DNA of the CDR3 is TGTGCCTGGAGTGTTAGCGTCTCCTACGAGCAGTACTTC.

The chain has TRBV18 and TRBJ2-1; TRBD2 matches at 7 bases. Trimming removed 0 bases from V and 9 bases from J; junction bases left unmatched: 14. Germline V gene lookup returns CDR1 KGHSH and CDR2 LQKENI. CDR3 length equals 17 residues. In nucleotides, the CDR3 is TGTGCCAGCTCACCACCGACTGGAGCGGGGTTTAAGGGTGAGCAGTTCTTC. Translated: CASSPPTGAGFKGEQFF. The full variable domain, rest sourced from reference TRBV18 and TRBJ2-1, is NAGVMQNPRHLVRRRGQEARLRCSPMKGHSHVYWYRQLPEEGLKFMVYLQKENIIDESGMPKERFSAEFPKEGPSILRIQQVVRGDSAAYFCASSPPTGAGFKGEQFFGPGTRLTVL.

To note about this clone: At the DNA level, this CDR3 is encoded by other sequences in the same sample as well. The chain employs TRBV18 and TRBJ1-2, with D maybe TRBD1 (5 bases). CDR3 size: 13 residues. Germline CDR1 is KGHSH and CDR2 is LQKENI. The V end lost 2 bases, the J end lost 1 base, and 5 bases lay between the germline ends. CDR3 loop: CASSPDSNYGYTF. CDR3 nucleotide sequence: TGTGCCAGCTCACCAGACAGTAACTATGGCTACACCTTC.

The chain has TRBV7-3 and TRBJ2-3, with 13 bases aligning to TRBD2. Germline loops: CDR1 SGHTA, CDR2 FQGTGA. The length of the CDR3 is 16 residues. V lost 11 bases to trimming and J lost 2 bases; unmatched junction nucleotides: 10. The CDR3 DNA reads TGTGCCCGACAGACTAGCGGGAGGCCAGCCACAGATACGCAGTATTTT. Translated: CARQTSGRPATDTQYF.

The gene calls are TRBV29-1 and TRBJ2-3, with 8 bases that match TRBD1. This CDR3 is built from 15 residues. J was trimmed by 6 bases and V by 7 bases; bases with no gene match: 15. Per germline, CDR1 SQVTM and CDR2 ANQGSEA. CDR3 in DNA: TGCAGCGGCCTCCAGGGGGCAACTCCACCCGATACGCAGTATTTT. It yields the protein CSGLQGATPPDTQYF.

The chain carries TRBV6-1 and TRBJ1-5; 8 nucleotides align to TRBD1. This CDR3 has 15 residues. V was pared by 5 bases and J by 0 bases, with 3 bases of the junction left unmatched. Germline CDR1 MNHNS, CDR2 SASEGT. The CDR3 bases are TGTGCCAGCAGTCCTGGGACAGGTAGCAATCAGCCCCAGCATTTT. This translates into CASSPGTGSNQPQHF.

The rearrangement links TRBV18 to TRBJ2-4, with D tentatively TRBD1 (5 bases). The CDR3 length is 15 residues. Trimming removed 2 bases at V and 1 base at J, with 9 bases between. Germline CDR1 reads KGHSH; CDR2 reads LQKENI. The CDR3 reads CASSPGKGAKNIQYF. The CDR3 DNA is TGTGCCAGCTCACCAGGGAAGGGGGCCAAAAACATTCAGTACTTC.

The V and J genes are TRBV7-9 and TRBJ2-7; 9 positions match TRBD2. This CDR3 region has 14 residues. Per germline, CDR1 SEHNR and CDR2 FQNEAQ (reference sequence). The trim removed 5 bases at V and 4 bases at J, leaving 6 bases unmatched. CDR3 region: CASSTSGRQYEQYF. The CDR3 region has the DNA TGTGCCAGCAGCACGAGCGGGAGGCAGTACGAGCAGTACTTC. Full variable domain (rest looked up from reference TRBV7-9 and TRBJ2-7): DTGVSQNPRHKITKRGQNVTFRCDPISEHNRLYWYRQTLGQGPEFLTYFQNEAQLEKSRLLSDRFSAERPKGSFSTLEIQRTEQGDSAMYLCASSTSGRQYEQYFGPGTRLTVT.

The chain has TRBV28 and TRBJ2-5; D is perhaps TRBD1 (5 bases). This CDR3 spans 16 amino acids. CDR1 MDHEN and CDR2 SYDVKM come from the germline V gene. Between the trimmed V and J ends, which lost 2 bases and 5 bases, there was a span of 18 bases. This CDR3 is CASSLRGDSQWETQYF. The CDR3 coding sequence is TGTGCCAGCAGTTTAAGAGGCGACAGCCAATGGGAGACCCAGTACTTC.

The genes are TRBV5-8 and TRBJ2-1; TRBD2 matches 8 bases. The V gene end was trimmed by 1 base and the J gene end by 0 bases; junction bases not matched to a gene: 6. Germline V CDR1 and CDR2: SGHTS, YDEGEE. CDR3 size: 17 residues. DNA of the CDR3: TGTGCCAGCAGCTTGCTAAGCGGGGGCCACTCCTACAATGAGCAGTTCTTC. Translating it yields CASSLLSGGHSYNEQFF.

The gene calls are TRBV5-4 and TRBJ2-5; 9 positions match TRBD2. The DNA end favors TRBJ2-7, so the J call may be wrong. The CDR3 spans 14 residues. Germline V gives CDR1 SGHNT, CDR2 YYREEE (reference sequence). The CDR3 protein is CASSLGAGGYEQYF. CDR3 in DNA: TGTGCCAGCAGCTTGGGAGCGGGGGGTTACGAGCAGTACTTC.

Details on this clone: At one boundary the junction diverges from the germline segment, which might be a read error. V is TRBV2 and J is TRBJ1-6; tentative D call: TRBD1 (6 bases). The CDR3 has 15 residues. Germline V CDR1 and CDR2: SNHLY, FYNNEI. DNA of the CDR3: TGTGCCAGCAGCGAAGGACAGTCCTATAATTCACCCCTCCACTTT. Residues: CASSEGQSYNSPLHF.

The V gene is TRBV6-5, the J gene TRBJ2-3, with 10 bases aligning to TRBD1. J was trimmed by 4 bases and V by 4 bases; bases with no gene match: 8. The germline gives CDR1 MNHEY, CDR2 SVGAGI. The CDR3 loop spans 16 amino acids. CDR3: CASSSLGQGLSDTQYF. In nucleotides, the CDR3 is TGTGCCAGCAGTTCTCTGGGACAGGGGTTGTCAGATACGCAGTATTTT.

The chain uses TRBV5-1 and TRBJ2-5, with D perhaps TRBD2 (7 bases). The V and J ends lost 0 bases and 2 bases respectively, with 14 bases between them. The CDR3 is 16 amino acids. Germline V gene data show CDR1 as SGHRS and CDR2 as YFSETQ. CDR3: CASSLAGGGQQETQYF. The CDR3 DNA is TGCGCCAGCAGCTTGGCCGGCGGGGGCCAACAAGAGACCCAGTACTTC.